This entry lists 17 T cell receptor beta chains sequenced from one sample in a study of shared clonotypes between healthy human individuals. Sequenced by immunoSEQ multiplex PCR; TCRdb stores in-frame clones only, minus some. The sample has 2.3 million or so clones; just over 90% are singletons. Sequences were obtained from naive CD4+ T cells from PBMCs. Subset reported: CD45RA+ positively selected. These receptors were obtained from a man aged 18 to 30 in good health. Some clones in this sample may be carry-over from other donors' samples.

The chain uses TRBV5-4 and TRBJ1-2; the match to TRBD1 covers 12 bases. The CDR3 contains 16 residues. The V and J ends lost 4 bases and 5 bases, in that order; junction bases with no gene match: 9. Germline lookup yields CDR1 SGHNT and CDR2 YYREEE (reference sequence). The CDR3 is CASSSPGQGARYGYTF. The CDR3 DNA reads as TGTGCCAGCAGCAGCCCGGGACAGGGGGCGCGATATGGCTACACCTTC.

This clone was found once. The genes are TRBV2 and TRBJ2-3, with 8 positions matching TRBD2. The CDR3 has 16 residues. Germline V gene data show CDR1 as SNHLY and CDR2 as FYNNEI. Trimming at V came to 1 base and at J to 2 bases, leaving 5 bases not matched to a gene. The CDR3 loop is CASSEGLAGPTDTQYF. The CDR3 DNA reads as TGTGCCAGCAGTGAAGGATTAGCGGGGCCCACAGATACGCAGTATTTT.

The genes are TRBV7-2 and TRBJ2-5; TRBD2 matches 11 bases. The germline V gene has CDR1 SGHTA and CDR2 FQGNSA. J gave up 4 bases and V 5 bases, and 12 bases lay outside the gene matches. This CDR3 is built from 17 residues. The CDR3, as DNA: TGTGCCAGCAGCGGTCTAGCGGGAGGCCGCAGGGCAGAGACCCAGTACTTC. Translated, it gives CASSGLAGGRRAETQYF.

The genes are TRBV5-1 and TRBJ1-6; D is ambiguous. The CDR3 extends over 14 amino acids. V was trimmed by 4 bases and J by 4 bases, leaving 9 bases between them. Germline assignment: CDR1 SGHRS and CDR2 YFSETQ. The CDR3, as DNA: TGCGCCAGCAGCCCCGGTGATTATAATTCACCCCTCCACTTT. Protein product: CASSPGDYNSPLHF.

The gene calls are TRBV11-2 and TRBJ1-1; the D is unclear. V was clipped by 2 bases and J by 0 bases, with 16 bases between them. Germline values: CDR1 SGHAT, CDR2 FQNNGV. The CDR3 has 17 residues. In DNA, the CDR3 is TGTGCCAGCAGCTTATTCGGACTAAGGAGTATGAACACTGAAGCTTTCTTT. Translation gives CASSLFGLRSMNTEAFF.

The V and J genes are TRBV21-1 and TRBJ2-7. TRBV21-1 counts as a pseudogene. The CDR3 is made up of 11 amino acids. The CDR3 coding sequence is TGTGCCAGCAGCGACCACTACGAGCAGTACTTC. This encodes CASSDHYEQYF.

CDR3 nucleotides: TGTGCCAGCAGGCCAGGTGCTGGAAACACCATATATTTT. It specifies CASRPGAGNTIYF. The chain joins TRBV28 to TRBJ1-3; no firm D call. The CDR3 contains 13 residues. V lost 6 bases and J 2 bases, leaving 8 bases between the germline ends. The germline CDR1 and CDR2 sequences are MDHEN and SYDVKM.

The chain carries TRBV18 and TRBJ2-7; 12 bases are shared with TRBD2. The germline V gene encodes CDR1 KGHSH and CDR2 LQKENI. Trimming cost V 4 bases and J 0 bases; bases outside gene matches: 10. CDR3 size: 18 residues. CDR3 residues: CASSHRTSGIQGSYEQYF. The CDR3 region has the DNA TGTGCCAGCTCACACCGGACTAGCGGGATCCAGGGCTCCTACGAGCAGTACTTC.

The chain uses TRBV6-5 and TRBJ2-1; TRBD1 matches at 9 bases. Unmatched junction bases numbered 5, after V lost 4 bases and J lost 4 bases. The CDR3 loop spans 15 amino acids. Looked up from germline, CDR1 is MNHEY and CDR2 is SVGAGI. In nucleotides, the CDR3 is TGTGCCAGCAGTTTAACCGGGACAGGGTACAATGAGCAGTTCTTC. Its protein is CASSLTGTGYNEQFF.

V and J are TRBV29-1 and TRBJ2-3; D gene ambiguous. The CDR3 runs 13 residues. Germline V gene data show CDR1 as SQVTM and CDR2 as ANQGSEA. Trimming stripped 7 bases from V and 4 bases from J, with 15 bases between. The DNA of the CDR3 is TGCAGCGCCAGCACGGCGGTCTCAGATACGCAGTATTTT. Amino acids: CSASTAVSDTQYF.

Turning to this clone: The sample carries other DNA sequences with the same CDR3. This chain links TRBV18 with TRBJ1-5, with 8 bases identical to TRBD1. Trimming cost V 3 bases and J 5 bases; bases outside gene matches: 3. CDR1 KGHSH and CDR2 LQKENI come from the germline V gene. The CDR3 loop spans 14 amino acids. The CDR3 spells CASSPSTGDQPQHF. DNA of the CDR3: TGTGCCAGCTCACCGTCGACAGGGGATCAGCCCCAGCATTTT.

This clone appeared once. V usage is TRBV28 and J usage is TRBJ1-1, with D perhaps matching TRBD1 (5 bases). The germline CDR1 and CDR2 sequences are MDHEN and SYDVKM. V lost 2 bases and J lost 0, with 13 bases in between. The CDR3 consists of 16 residues. CDR3 DNA: TGTGCCAGCAGTTTAAGGAGACGGACAATGAACACTGAAGCTTTCTTT. Protein: CASSLRRRTMNTEAFF.

The DNA for the CDR3 is TGTGCCAGCAGACCCCGGGACAGGGCAGGCGACGAAAAACTGTTTTTT. Protein: CASRPRDRAGDEKLFF. The V gene is TRBV7-9, the J gene TRBJ1-4, with TRBD1 identical over 9 bases. Germline CDR1 reads SEHNR; CDR2 reads FQNEAQ (reference sequence). CDR3 length: 16 amino acids. V lost 6 bases to trimming and J lost 8 bases; unmatched junction nucleotides: 13.

This chain joins TRBV29-1 and TRBJ1-2; the D gene is possibly TRBD1 (5 bases). Germline CDR1 is SQVTM and CDR2 is ANQGSEA. The CDR3 is 13 amino acids. V was clipped by 0 bases and J by 0 bases, with 5 bases between them. CDR3 bases: TGCAGCGTTGAAGAGGGGGCTAACTATGGCTACACCTTC. Protein sequence: CSVEEGANYGYTF.

The genes are TRBV14 and TRBJ2-5, with a possible D match to TRBD2 (5 bases). This CDR3 has 13 amino acids. V lost 5 bases, J lost 7 bases, and 14 bases lay in between. CDR1 and CDR2 (germline): SGHDN, FVKESK. The CDR3 nucleotides read TGTGCCAGCAGCATAGGACTCCCGGGGACCCAGTACTTC. Residues: CASSIGLPGTQYF.

Regarding this clone: Other DNA sequences in this sample translate to the same CDR3. The CDR3 region has the DNA TGTGCCAGCTCGCCCGACAGAAATCAGCCCCAGCATTTT. Amino acid sequence: CASSPDRNQPQHF. The gene calls are TRBV18 and TRBJ1-5, with a weak D call TRBD1 (5 bases). The CDR3 runs 13 residues. The V and J ends lost 6 bases and 4 bases respectively, with 10 bases between them. CDR1 is KGHSH and CDR2 is LQKENI in the germline V gene. The variable domain in full, completed from reference TRBV18 and TRBJ1-5, reads NAGVMQNPRHLVRRRGQEARLRCSPMKGHSHVYWYRQLPEEGLKFMVYLQKENIIDESGMPKERFSAEFPKEGPSILRIQQVVRGDSAAYFCASSPDRNQPQHFGDGTRLSIL.

The rearrangement links TRBV5-1 to TRBJ1-4; 8 nucleotides line up with TRBD1. This CDR3 is 16 amino acids long. J was trimmed by 0 bases and V by 5 bases; bases with no gene match: 6. From germline, CDR1 is SGHRS and CDR2 YFSETQ. CDR3 in DNA: TGCGCCAGCAGGACCGGACAGGGTACAACTAATGAAAAACTGTTTTTT. This sequence encodes CASRTGQGTTNEKLFF.